This TCR beta chain appears in the sequencing data of a study of blood T cell repertoires in COVID-19. V was clipped by 5 bases and J by 3 bases, with 13 bases between them. Germline-derived CDR1 and CDR2 are PRHDT and FYEKMQ (reference sequence). The CDR3 extends over 15 amino acids. Profiling relied on immunoSEQ multiplex PCR, and the TCRdb table lists in-frame clones only, not all of them. The sample holds some 150,000 clones, about 73% seen once. The genes are TRBV13 and TRBJ2-2; the D gene is possibly TRBD2 (6 bases). This sequence originates from a man aged 80 or over with acute or convalescent COVID-19. The sample comprised peripheral blood. The CDR3 DNA reads TGTGCCAGCAGCCCTCTTTCGGGGGACACCGGGGAGCTGTTTTTT. This translates into CASSPLSGDTGELFF.